The clone carrying this TCR beta chain was seen only once. This specimen comes from a study of blood T cell repertoires in COVID-19. On the study more broadly: The study drew acute and convalescent COVID-19 samples from the United States, Italy and Spain. PBMCs, B-cell-depleted T cells, or T cells were the source of the cDNA or gDNA that made up the material.

Original processing methods: It was from reference gene primer amplification that nucleated cell counts were estimated. TCRdb's copy holds only in-frame clones and misses some; the assay was immunoSEQ multiplex PCR. V, J and clone size reflect that table, while D and trimming were determined from the DNA. The sample consists of 200,000 to 250,000 clones, more than 80% of them appearing once. The junction had 7 bases not matched to a gene; V was cut back by 6 bases and J by 2 bases. CDR1 is SQVTM, CDR2 ANQGSEA, per germline. This CDR3 region has 13 residues. Recruited during active infection, patients (from Seattle) were subsequently followed longitudinally.

The chain uses TRBV29-1 and TRBJ2-7, with 7 bases aligning to TRBD1. Sequencing was done on a sample of peripheral blood. This receptor was taken from a woman older than 75 with COVID-19, enrolled during active disease. The CDR3 DNA is TGCAGCGTAACAGGGGTTTATACCTACGAGCAGTACTTC. Protein sequence: CSVTGVYTYEQYF.